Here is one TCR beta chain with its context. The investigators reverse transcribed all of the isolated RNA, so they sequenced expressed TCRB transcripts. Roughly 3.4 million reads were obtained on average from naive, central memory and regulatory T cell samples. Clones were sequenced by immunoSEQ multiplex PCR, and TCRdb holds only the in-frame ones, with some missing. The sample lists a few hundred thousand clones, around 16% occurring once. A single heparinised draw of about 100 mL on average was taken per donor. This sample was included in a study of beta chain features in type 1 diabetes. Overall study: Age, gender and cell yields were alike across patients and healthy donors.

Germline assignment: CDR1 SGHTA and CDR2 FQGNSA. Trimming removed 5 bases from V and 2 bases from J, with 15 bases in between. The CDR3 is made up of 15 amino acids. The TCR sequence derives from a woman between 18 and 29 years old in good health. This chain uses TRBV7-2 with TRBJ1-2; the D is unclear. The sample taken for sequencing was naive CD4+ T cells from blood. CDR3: CASSPRLRGNYGYTF. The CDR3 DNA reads TGTGCCAGCAGCCCCAGGCTACGGGGAAACTATGGCTACACCTTC. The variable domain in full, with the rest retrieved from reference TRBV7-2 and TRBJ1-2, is GAGVSQSPSNKVTEKGKDVELRCDPISGHTALYWYRQSLGQGLEFLIYFQGNSAPDKSGLPSDRFSAERTGGSVSTLTIQRTQQEDSAVYLCASSPRLRGNYGYTFGSGTRLTVV.